What follows are 19 T cell receptor beta chains derived from one specimen sequenced in a study of T cells in Graves' hyperthyroidism and ophthalmopathy. TCR beta CDR3 regions were amplified from RNA. In the first-round RT-PCR of the TCR CDR3, the HTBI primer set was used. From the multiplex PCR reads, TCRdb called clonotypes with MiXCR, one entry per CDR3 protein. Of 300,000 or so distinct CDR3 sequences listed, over 15% are singletons. The sample consisted of blood. Receptor source: a woman aged 60 to 75 with Graves' ophthalmopathy.

This clonotype was observed many times. This chain uses TRBV6-2 or TRBV6-3 with TRBJ2-5, with 12 nucleotides matching TRBD2. This CDR3 comprises 15 residues. V lost 5 bases and J lost 4; bases outside the gene matches: 5. Germline-derived CDR1 and CDR2 are MNHEY and SVGEGT. CDR3 bases: TGTGCCAGCAGTCCTAGCGGGGGGGCCGGAGAGACCCAGTACTTC. Its translation is CASSPSGGAGETQYF.

This clonotype was seen ten or more times. The chain joins TRBV5-1 to TRBJ2-7, with 7 bases that match TRBD1. After removal of 0 bases from V and 1 base from J, the junction contained 7 bases not matched to a gene. The V gene's germline CDR1 is SGHRS and CDR2 YFSETQ. This CDR3 region has 16 residues. The DNA for the CDR3 is TGCGCCAGCAGCTTGGGAGGGACAGCTGGATCCTACGAGCAGTACTTC. Translating gives CASSLGGTAGSYEQYF.

This clonotype was picked up many times. The chain uses TRBV12-3 or TRBV12-4 and TRBJ1-1; 7 nucleotides agree with TRBD1. J gave up 5 bases and V 3 bases, and 6 bases lay outside the gene matches. The CDR3 sequence is 14 residues long. The CDR3 is CASSFFSGGTEAFF. Written as DNA, the CDR3 is TGTGCCAGCAGTTTCTTCTCAGGGGGTACTGAAGCTTTCTTT.

This clonotype was observed many times. The rearrangement links TRBV6-1 to TRBJ2-1, with 14 positions matching TRBD2. The CDR3 is 15 amino acids. The trim removed 7 bases at V and 11 bases at J, leaving 10 bases unmatched. The germline V gene encodes CDR1 MNHNS and CDR2 SASEGT. CDR3: CASNLGTSGSRKQFF. CDR3 DNA sequence: TGTGCCAGCAACCTGGGGACTAGCGGGAGTCGAAAGCAGTTCTTC.

This clonotype was seen many times. CDR3 coding DNA: TGTGCCAGCAGTTCCCCCGGTAAATCCTACGAGCAGTACTTC. The encoded protein is CASSSPGKSYEQYF. The genes are TRBV28 and TRBJ2-7; D remains ambiguous. V lost 4 bases, J lost 1 base, and 11 bases lay in between. CDR1 is MDHEN, CDR2 SYDVKM, per germline. The CDR3 has 14 amino acids. The full variable domain, its missing parts supplied by reference TRBV28 and TRBJ2-7, is DVKVTQSSRYLVKRTGEKVFLECVQDMDHENMFWYRQDPGLGLRLIYFSYDVKMKEKGDIPEGYSVSREKKERFSLILESASTNQTSMYLCASSSPGKSYEQYFGPGTRLTVT.

In this sample, this clonotype turned up many times. The DNA for the CDR3 is TGTGCCAGCTCGGGGGACATAGATCAGCCCCAGCATTTT. Translated, it gives CASSGDIDQPQHF. The rearrangement uses TRBV2 and TRBJ1-5; possible D gene TRBD1, 6 bases. Germline V lookup: CDR1 SNHLY, CDR2 FYNNEI. Trimming removed 8 bases at V and 5 bases at J, with 13 bases between. The CDR3 covers 13 residues.

This chain joins TRBV6-2 or TRBV6-3 and TRBJ2-7; D is unclear. Germline V gene data show CDR1 as MNHEY and CDR2 as SVGEGT. The CDR3 spans 14 residues. V was shortened by 4 bases and J by 6 bases, with 16 bases between the two germline ends. The CDR3 region has the DNA TGTGCCAGCAGTTTGTTGTCGCCCCGGGTCGAGCAGTACTTC. Its protein is CASSLLSPRVEQYF.

This clonotype has just a few counts. CDR3 nucleotide sequence: TGCAGCGTTTGGATCGGGCCTGGCACTGAAGCTTTCTTT. It translates to CSVWIGPGTEAFF. The chain links TRBV29-1 to TRBJ1-1; no clear D. Germline V gene sequence: CDR1 SQVTM, CDR2 ANQGSEA. V was cut by 5 bases and J by 4 bases, with 14 bases left in between. This CDR3 has 13 residues.

This clonotype has more than one count but fewer than ten. The chain uses TRBV4-1 and TRBJ2-7; D is possibly TRBD1 or TRBD2 (6 bases each). CDR1 is MGHRA and CDR2 is YSYEKL in the germline V gene. CDR3 size: 13 residues. V lost 4 bases and J 5 bases, leaving 12 bases between the germline ends. In DNA form, the CDR3 reads TGCGCCAGCAGCCCCCACGGGGGCGACGAGCAGTACTTC. As protein: CASSPHGGDEQYF.

This clonotype was counted only a few times. The genes are TRBV4-2 and TRBJ1-6, with D possibly matching TRBD1 (5 bases). With 1 base removed from V and 5 bases from J, the gap between germline ends came to 15 bases. The CDR3 spans 17 residues. CDR1 is LGHNA and CDR2 is YNFKEQ in the germline V gene. CDR3 DNA: TGTGCCAGCAGCCAAGTGGCCCCCGGGGCAAATAATTCACCCCTCCACTTT. Amino acid sequence: CASSQVAPGANNSPLHF.

This clonotype was detected many times. The J gene is TRBJ1-1, the V gene TRBV11-2, with unresolved D. Germline CDR1 is SGHAT and CDR2 is FQNNGV. Trimming took off 5 bases at V and 3 bases at J, with 4 bases between the two ends. The CDR3 length is 11 residues. The CDR3 DNA is TGTGCCAGCAGCCTCGACACTGAAGCTTTCTTT. Translation gives CASSLDTEAFF.

This clonotype was seen ten or more times. This CDR3 reads CASKAGMSSTDTQYF. CDR3 sequence (DNA): TGCGCCAGCAAAGCCGGAATGTCTAGCACAGATACGCAGTATTTT. The chain is built from TRBV10-1 and TRBJ2-3; no firm D call. The CDR3 sequence is 15 residues long. V lost 7 bases, J lost 0 bases, and 14 bases lay in between. CDR1 WNHNN and CDR2 SYGVQD come from the germline V gene (reference sequence).

The V and J genes are TRBV19 and TRBJ1-2, with TRBD1 matching over 12 bases. The J segment lost 3 bases and the V segment lost 7 bases, leaving 6 bases of the junction unmatched. The CDR3 sequence is 15 residues long. Germline V gene data show CDR1 as LNHDA and CDR2 as SQIVND (reference sequence). The CDR3 DNA reads as TGTGCCAGTATCCTCGGGACAGGGGGCGACTATGGCTACACCTTC. Its translation: CASILGTGGDYGYTF. The full variable domain, in which reference TRBV19 and TRBJ1-2 provide the parts outside the CDR3, is DGGITQSPKYLFRKEGQNVTLSCEQNLNHDAMYWYRQDPGQGLRLIYYSQIVNDFQKGDIAEGYSVSREKKESFPLTVTSAQKNPTAFYLCASILGTGGDYGYTFGSGTRLTVV.

This clonotype occurred a few times. The J gene is TRBJ2-2, the V gene TRBV7-2; D call uncertain. From germline, CDR1 is SGHTA and CDR2 FQGNSA. Trimming removed 5 bases at V and 2 bases at J, with 15 bases between. The CDR3 is 16 amino acids. The CDR3 coding sequence is TGTGCCAGCAGCCTTCCCGTTAGATCTAACACCGGGGAGCTGTTTTTT. It codes for CASSLPVRSNTGELFF. Full variable domain (rest looked up from reference TRBV7-2 and TRBJ2-2): GAGVSQSPSNKVTEKGKDVELRCDPISGHTALYWYRQSLGQGLEFLIYFQGNSAPDKSGLPSDRFSAERTGGSVSTLTIQRTQQEDSAVYLCASSLPVRSNTGELFFGEGSRLTVL.

The table lists this clonotype with many counts. The chain links TRBV27 to TRBJ2-7; unclear D gene. The V and J ends lost 0 bases and 3 bases respectively, with 9 bases between them. This CDR3 is built from 14 residues. Per the germline V gene, CDR1 is MNHEY and CDR2 is SMNVEV (reference sequence). CDR3 residues: CASSLSRNYYEQYF. CDR3 bases: TGTGCCAGCAGTTTATCGCGGAACTACTACGAGCAGTACTTC.

The chain links TRBV30 to TRBJ1-2, with D unresolved. With 0 bases removed from V and 7 bases from J, the gap between germline ends came to 18 bases. The CDR3 has 15 residues. From germline, CDR1 is GTSNPN and CDR2 SVGIG (reference sequence). CDR3 in DNA: TGTGCCTGGAGTGTAGACGGGCCGGATCCCGGTGGCTACACCTTC. Residues: CAWSVDGPDPGGYTF.

This clonotype was observed a few times. The chain combines TRBV7-9 with TRBJ1-2; D perhaps matches TRBD1 (6 bases). The CDR3 length is 14 residues. CDR1 and CDR2 (germline): SEHNR, FQNEAQ (reference sequence). Trimming took off 2 bases at V and 3 bases at J, with 10 bases between the two ends. The CDR3 DNA is TGTGCCAGCAGCTTAACCCCAGGGGACTATGGCTACACCTTC. Translating it yields CASSLTPGDYGYTF.

Turning to this clonotype: This could be a read error, since a much larger clone is one nucleotide away. For the CDR3, the DNA is TGTGCCAGCAGTTATCGCGGGACAGGCGTCCTAAAGAGCTCCTACAATGAGCAGTTCTTC. Translated, it gives CASSYRGTGVLKSSYNEQFF. The chain carries TRBV7-2 and TRBJ2-1; 8 nucleotides line up with TRBD1. V shed 6 bases and J 0 bases; nucleotides not matched to a gene: 19. The germline CDR1 and CDR2 sequences are SGHTA and FQGNSA. The CDR3 runs to 20 residues. Looking up the rest from reference TRBV7-2 and TRBJ2-1 gives the full variable domain: GAGVSQSPSNKVTEKGKDVELRCDPISGHTALYWYRQSLGQGLEFLIYFQGNSAPDKSGLPSDRFSAERTGGSVSTLTIQRTQQEDSAVYLCASSYRGTGVLKSSYNEQFFGPGTRLTVL.

The sample holds many counts of this clonotype. The DNA of the CDR3 is TGTGCCAGCAGCTTTACGTCTGGGTATGGCTACACCTTC. This sequence encodes CASSFTSGYGYTF. The chain joins TRBV7-2 to TRBJ1-2; no clear D. The ends were cut back, 3 bases at V and 5 bases at J, with 10 bases in the middle. There are 13 residues in the CDR3. Germline CDR1 SGHTA, CDR2 FQGNSA. The variable domain in full, completed from reference TRBV7-2 and TRBJ1-2, reads GAGVSQSPSNKVTEKGKDVELRCDPISGHTALYWYRQSLGQGLEFLIYFQGNSAPDKSGLPSDRFSAERTGGSVSTLTIQRTQQEDSAVYLCASSFTSGYGYTFGSGTRLTVV.